The TCR beta chain described here comes from a study of cytomegalovirus exposure and HLA in healthy donors. Study-wide background: Earlier sequencing of 150 million to 200 million T cells yielded 100 million to 140 million unique TCR beta sequences.

Notes on this clone: Its antigen is unidentified.

Vbeta (60) and Jbeta (13) primers were used in the PCR. The method was immunoSEQ multiplex PCR; TCRdb's version includes in-frame clones alone and lacks a portion of them. The sample shows tens of thousands of clones, 82% of them seen only once. Points from the study as a whole: A prior analysis recorded that most TCR beta V segments were productive about 90% or about 30% of the time.

The length of the CDR3 is 15 residues. Trimming cost V 4 bases and J 5 bases; bases outside gene matches: 9. Germline CDR1 reads SGHRS; CDR2 reads YFSETQ. The chain combines TRBV5-1 with TRBJ2-1; 7 bases line up with TRBD2. This receptor was taken from a man aged 45-65 years in good health and CMV-seronegative. The sample was PBMCs. The CDR3 sequence is CASSLGTTIDNEQFF. CDR3 DNA: TGCGCCAGCAGCCTGGGGACTACCATCGACAATGAGCAGTTCTTC.